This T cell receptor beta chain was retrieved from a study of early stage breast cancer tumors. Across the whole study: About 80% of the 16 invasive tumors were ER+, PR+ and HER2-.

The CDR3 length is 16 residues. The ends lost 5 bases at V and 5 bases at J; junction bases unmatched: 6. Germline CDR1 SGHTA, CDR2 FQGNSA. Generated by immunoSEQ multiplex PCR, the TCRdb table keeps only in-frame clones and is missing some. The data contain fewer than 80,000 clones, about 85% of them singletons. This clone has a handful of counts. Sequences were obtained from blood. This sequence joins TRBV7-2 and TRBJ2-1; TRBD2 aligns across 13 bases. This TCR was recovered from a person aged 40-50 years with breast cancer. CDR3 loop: CASSVTGTSGDNEQFF. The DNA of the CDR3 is TGTGCCAGCAGCGTGACCGGGACTAGCGGGGACAATGAGCAGTTCTTC.